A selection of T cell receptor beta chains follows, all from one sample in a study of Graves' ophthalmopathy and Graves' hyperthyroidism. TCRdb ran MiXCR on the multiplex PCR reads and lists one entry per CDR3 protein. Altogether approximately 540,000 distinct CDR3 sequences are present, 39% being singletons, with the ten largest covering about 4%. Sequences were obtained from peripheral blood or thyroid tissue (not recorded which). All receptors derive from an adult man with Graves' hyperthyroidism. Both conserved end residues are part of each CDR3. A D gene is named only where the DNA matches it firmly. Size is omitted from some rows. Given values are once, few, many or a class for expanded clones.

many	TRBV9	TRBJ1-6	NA	TGTGCCAGCAGCGTAGGAGATCTTAATTCACCCCTCCACTTT	CASSVGDLNSPLHF
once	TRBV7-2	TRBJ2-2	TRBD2	TGTGCCAGCAGGTTAGGACTAGCAGTTTCTCCCGGGGAGCTGTTTTTT	CASRLGLAVSPGELFF
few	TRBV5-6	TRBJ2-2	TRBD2	TGTGCCAGCAGCCTCCTAGCGGGGACTTACACCGGGGAGCTGTTTTTT	CASSLLAGTYTGELFF
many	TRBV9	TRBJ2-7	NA	TGTGCCAGCAGCCCAACCACGGGAACCTACGAGCAGTACTTC	CASSPTTGTYEQYF
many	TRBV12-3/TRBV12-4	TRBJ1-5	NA	TGTGCCAGCAGTTTATACGGGGGGACTAGCAATCAGCCCCAGCATTTT	CASSLYGGTSNQPQHF
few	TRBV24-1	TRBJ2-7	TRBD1	TGTGCCACCAGTGACACCGGGACAGGGGAACAGTACTTC	CATSDTGTGEQYF
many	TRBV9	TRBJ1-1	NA	TGTGCCAGCAGCGTAACAGGAGAGCTGGACATCGACACTGAAGCTTTCTTT	CASSVTGELDIDTEAFF
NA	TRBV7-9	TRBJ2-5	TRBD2	TGTGCCAGCAGCTGGGGACTAGCGGGAGGTGGCCCTACCCGGTACTTC	CASSWGLAGGGPTRYF
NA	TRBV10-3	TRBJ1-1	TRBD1	TGTGCCATCAGTGAGTCGGGGGGGACAGTTGAAGCTTTCTTT	CAISESGGTVEAFF
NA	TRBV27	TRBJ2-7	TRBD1	TGTGCCAGCAGTACAGGGGGCGAGGCCCACGAGCAGTACTTC	CASSTGGEAHEQYF
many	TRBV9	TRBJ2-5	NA	TGTGCCAGCAGCGTTGGAGGGAAAGAGACCCAGTACTTC	CASSVGGKETQYF
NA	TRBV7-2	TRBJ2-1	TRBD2	TGTGCCAGCAGCCCGCAGCGGGGGCGGTACAGTGAGCAGCTCTTC	CASSPQRGRYSEQLF
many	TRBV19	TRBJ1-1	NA	TGTGCCAGTAGTAGAGGTCGGCAGAACACTGAAGCTTTCTTT	CASSRGRQNTEAFF
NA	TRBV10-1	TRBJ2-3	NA	TGCGCCAGCAGTGATGCTAGAAACGGCACAGATACGCAGTATTTT	CASSDARNGTDTQYF
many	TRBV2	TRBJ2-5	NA	TGTGCCACCCGCCCGGCTCGGGGTTCGGAGACCCAGTACTTC	CATRPARGSETQYF
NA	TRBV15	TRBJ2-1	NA	TGTGCCACCAATAGCGGAGGAGCGCACAATGAGCAGTTCTTC	CATNSGGAHNEQFF
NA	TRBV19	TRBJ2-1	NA	TGTGCCAGTAATCCGGGAATCAAGGGGAATGAGCAGTTCTTC	CASNPGIKGNEQFF
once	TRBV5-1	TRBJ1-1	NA	TGCGCCAGCAGCAACTCAGGGGCAGACACTGAAGCTTTCTTT	CASSNSGADTEAFF
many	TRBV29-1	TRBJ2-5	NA	TGCAGCGTCGGCGTCTCGGGCAGACAAGAGACCCAGTACTTC	CSVGVSGRQETQYF
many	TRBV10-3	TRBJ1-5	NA	TGTGCCATTAAAGGGGGGCAGAATAATCAGCCCCAGCATTTT	CAIKGGQNNQPQHF
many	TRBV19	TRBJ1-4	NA	TGTGCCAGTAGTAGACTTGAAAAACTGTTTTTT	CASSRLEKLFF
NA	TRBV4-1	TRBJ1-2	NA	TGCGCCAGCAGCCAAACCACAAGTACTAACTATGGCTACACCTTC	CASSQTTSTNYGYTF
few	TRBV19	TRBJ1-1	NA	TGTGCCAGTAGTATGATGGCAGGGAGGAGCACTGAAGCTTTCTTT	CASSMMAGRSTEAFF
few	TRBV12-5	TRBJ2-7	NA	TGTGCTAGTGGTTTAGTTGGCGGGTCTAGCTCCTACGAGCAGTACTTC	CASGLVGGSSSYEQYF
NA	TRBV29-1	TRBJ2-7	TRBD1	TGCAGCGCCGGACAGGGAGCTACCTACGAGCAGTACTTC	CSAGQGATYEQYF
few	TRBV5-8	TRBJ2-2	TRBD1	TGTGCCAGCAGCTTGGTCGGGACAGGGGCCACCGGGGAGCTGTTTTTT	CASSLVGTGATGELFF
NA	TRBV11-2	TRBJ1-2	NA	TGTGCCAGCAGTAAGGACAGCTATGGCTACACCTTC	CASSKDSYGYTF
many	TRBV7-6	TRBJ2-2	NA	TGTGCCAGCAGCTTATCCCAGGGGACCACCGGGGAGCTGTTTTTT	CASSLSQGTTGELFF
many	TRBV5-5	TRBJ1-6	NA	TGTGCCAGCAGCTTTTTGCGGGGAATGACTAATTCACCCCTCCACTTT	CASSFLRGMTNSPLHF
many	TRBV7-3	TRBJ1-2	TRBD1	TGTGCCAGCAGCTTACCAGGGGGTCTAGGCTACACCTTC	CASSLPGGLGYTF
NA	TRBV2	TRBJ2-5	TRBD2	TGTGCCAGTATGGGGGGGGACTTCCAAGAGACCCAGTACTTC	CASMGGDFQETQYF
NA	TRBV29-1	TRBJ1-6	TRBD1	TGCAGCGTTGGACAGGGAAACGGTTCACCCCTCCACTTT	CSVGQGNGSPLHF
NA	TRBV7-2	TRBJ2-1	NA	TGTGCCAGCAGCTTAGGGCTGGGGCAGGTGGCCTACAATGAGCAGTTCTTC	CASSLGLGQVAYNEQFF
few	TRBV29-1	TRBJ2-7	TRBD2	TGCAGCGTAGAAGGCGGGAGCTTCAGCGAGCAGTACTTC	CSVEGGSFSEQYF
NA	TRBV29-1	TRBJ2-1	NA	TGCAGCGTTGACTCCTTAGGCCACAAGCAGTTCTTC	CSVDSLGHKQFF
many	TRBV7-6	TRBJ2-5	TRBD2	TGTGCCAGCAGCTTAGTTGTCGGGACTAGCGGGGGGCAAGAGACCCAGTACTTC	CASSLVVGTSGGQETQYF
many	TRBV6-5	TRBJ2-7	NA	TGTGCCAGCAGTCCCGGGCGACTAGTCTTGGGCAACGAGCAGTACTTC	CASSPGRLVLGNEQYF
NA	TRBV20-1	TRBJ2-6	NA	TGCAGTGCCCAGAACCCGGCAAGGTCCTCTGGGGCCAACGTCCTGACTTTC	CSAQNPARSSGANVLTF
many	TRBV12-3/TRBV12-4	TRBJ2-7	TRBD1	TGTGCCAGCACCCCCGGGACAGGGGGCGGCGAGCAGTACTTC	CASTPGTGGGEQYF
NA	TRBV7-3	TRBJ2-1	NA	TGTGCCAGCAGCCTAGACCGGGAAAATGAGCAGTTCTTC	CASSLDRENEQFF
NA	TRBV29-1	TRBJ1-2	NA	TGCAGCGTTGAACAGGGGCAGGGCTATGGCTACACCTTC	CSVEQGQGYGYTF
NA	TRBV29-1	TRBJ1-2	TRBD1	TGCAGCGTCCCGGGACAGGGCGGTCGAGGCTACACCTTC	CSVPGQGGRGYTF
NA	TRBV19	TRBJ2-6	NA	TGTGCCAGTATCTCCCGTCCAGGGGCCGGGGCCAACGTCCTGACTTTC	CASISRPGAGANVLTF
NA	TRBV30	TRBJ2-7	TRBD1	TGTGCCTGGACTCTGACAGGGATTGGGGAGCAGTACTTC	CAWTLTGIGEQYF
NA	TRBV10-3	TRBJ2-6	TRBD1	TGTGCCATCAGTGACCCCGGGACAGGGTTATCTGGGGCCAACGTCCTGACTTTC	CAISDPGTGLSGANVLTF
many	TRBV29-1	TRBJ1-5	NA	TGCAGCGCGGGACACCCCAATCAGCCCCAGCATTTT	CSAGHPNQPQHF
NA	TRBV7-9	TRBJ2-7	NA	TGTGCCAGCAGCTTTGAGGGAACGATGCTATACGAGCAGTACTTC	CASSFEGTMLYEQYF
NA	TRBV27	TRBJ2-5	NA	TGTGCCAGCAGTCCTTGGGGGGAATTACAAGAGACCCAGTACTTC	CASSPWGELQETQYF
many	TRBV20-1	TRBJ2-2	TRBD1	TGCAGTGCAAAGCCGGGACAGATCACCGGGGAGCTGTTTTTT	CSAKPGQITGELFF
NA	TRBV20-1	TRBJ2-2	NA	TGCAGTGCTACCTGGGTCGGTTTCGCCGGGGAGCTGTTTTTT	CSATWVGFAGELFF
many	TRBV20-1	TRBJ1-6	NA	TGCAGTGCTAGAGATCCGGGACACCTTAATTCACCCCTCCACTTT	CSARDPGHLNSPLHF
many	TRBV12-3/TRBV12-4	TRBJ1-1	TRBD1	TGTGCCAGCAGTGACAGGGTGGGGACTGAAGCTTTCTTT	CASSDRVGTEAFF
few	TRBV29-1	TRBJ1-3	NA	TGCAGCGTTGATTCGGGGTTTGGAAACACCATATATTTT	CSVDSGFGNTIYF
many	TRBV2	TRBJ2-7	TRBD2	TGTGCCAGCAGTTCCGGACTAGCGGGAGGCCCTTCCTACGAGCAGTACTTC	CASSSGLAGGPSYEQYF
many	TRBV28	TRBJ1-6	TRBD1	TGTGCCAGCAGAGCCACAGGGGGGGGTTCACCCCTCCACTTT	CASRATGGGSPLHF
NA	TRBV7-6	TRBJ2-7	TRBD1	TGTGCCAGCAGCTCGACAGGGAGTTGGGCCGGGGAGCTGTACTTC	CASSSTGSWAGELYF